The rows below give T cell receptor beta chains drawn from one sample of a study of early T cells in non-severe SARS-CoV-2 infection. TCRdb reprocessed the 5' RACE reads via MiXCR and lists one record per CDR3 protein. The sample gives tens of thousands of distinct CDR3 sequences, over 8.5% of which show up once; 12% is in the top ten. Input material: whole blood. The source of these receptors is an adult who was a healthcare worker with PCR-confirmed SARS-CoV-2 infection or an uninfected control (not recorded which). Both conserved end residues are part of each CDR3. A D gene is named only where the DNA matches it firmly. A row's size may be missing; if present it is once, few, many or a size class.

j_call cdr3_length clone_size v_call d_call cdr3_aa cdr3_nt
TRBJ2-3 14 few TRBV28 NA CASSLAGPTDTQYF TGTGCCAGCAGTTTGGCGGGTCCCACAGATACGCAGTATTTT
TRBJ2-3 15 many TRBV9 TRBD2 CASSPGLATTDTQYF TGTGCCAGCAGTCCGGGACTAGCTACCACAGATACGCAGTATTTT
TRBJ1-5 14 NA TRBV3-1 NA CASSQDLGIQPQHF TGTGCCAGCAGCCAAGACCTGGGCATTCAGCCCCAGCATTTT
TRBJ2-7 15 NA TRBV28 TRBD1 CASSFTGTGLNEQDF TGTGCCAGCAGTTTCACCGGGACAGGGCTTAACGAGCAGGACTTC
TRBJ2-1 19 few TRBV28 TRBD2 CASQSQGLAGGISYNEQFF TGTGCCAGCCAATCTCAGGGGCTAGCGGGGGGAATCTCCTACAATGAGCAGTTCTTC
TRBJ2-1 15 medium-sized TRBV7-8 TRBD1 CASSQDRGSFNEQFF TGTGCCAGCAGCCAAGACAGGGGATCCTTCAATGAGCAGTTCTTC
TRBJ1-2 14 many TRBV12-3/TRBV12-4 NA CASSLDPGSASYTF TGTGCCAGCAGTTTAGATCCAGGGTCTGCTAGCTACACCTTC
TRBJ1-2 14 few TRBV7-9 NA CASSLEESTYGYTF TGTGCCAGCAGCTTAGAAGAGAGCACCTATGGCTACACCTTC
TRBJ2-2 16 few TRBV4-1 NA CASSQVSFANTGELFF TGCGCCAGCAGCCAAGTTTCATTCGCGAACACCGGGGAGCTGTTTTTT
TRBJ2-7 18 few TRBV7-2 TRBD1 CASSYRTGAGTGKREQYF TGTGCCAGCAGCTACAGAACCGGAGCGGGGACAGGGAAGCGGGAGCAGTACTTC
TRBJ2-3 13 many TRBV12-3/TRBV12-4 NA CASSSIDADTQYF TGTGCCAGCAGTTCAATCGATGCGGATACGCAGTATTTT
TRBJ2-5 12 many TRBV28 NA CASTTGRKTQYF TGTGCCAGCACGACCGGGCGGAAGACCCAGTACTTC
TRBJ2-2 15 NA TRBV29-1 NA CSVRPGALATGELFF TGCAGCGTCCGCCCGGGGGCCCTGGCCACCGGGGAGCTGTTTTTT